Shown below are 5 T cell receptor beta chains from a single sample sequenced in a study of T cells in Graves' hyperthyroidism and ophthalmopathy. The investigators amplified TCR beta CDR3 regions from RNA transcripts. With the HTBI primer set, the TCR CDR3 went through a first round of RT-PCR. TCRdb re-called the multiplex PCR reads through MiXCR, storing one row per CDR3 protein. Of about 640,000 distinct CDR3 sequences in the sample, around 20% were seen once. The sequenced material came from blood. These receptors came from a man younger than 40 with Graves' ophthalmopathy.

This clonotype was recorded at least ten times. The CDR3 coding sequence is TGCGCCAGCAGCTTTAATTGGCAGAGCTACGAGCAGTACTTC. This sequence encodes CASSFNWQSYEQYF. The chain recombines TRBV5-1 with TRBJ2-7; D remains ambiguous. Germline V gene data show CDR1 as SGHRS and CDR2 as YFSETQ. The CDR3 sequence is 14 residues long. Trimming took 2 bases from V and 3 from J, leaving 12 bases between them.

Many counts were recorded for this clonotype. CDR3 residues: CASSFIIRGGITEAFF. DNA for the CDR3: TGTGCCAGCAGTTTCATAATCAGGGGAGGCATCACTGAAGCTTTCTTT. The rearrangement links TRBV28 to TRBJ1-1, with TRBD1 as a possible D gene (6 bases). CDR3 size: 16 residues. V gave up 3 bases and J gave up 4 bases, with 18 bases separating them. Germline V gene data show CDR1 as MDHEN and CDR2 as SYDVKM.

The V call is TRBV5-1, the J call TRBJ2-1; TRBD2 matches 8 bases. Germline CDR1 reads SGHRS; CDR2 reads YFSETQ. The CDR3 runs to 16 residues. Trimming at V came to 4 bases and at J to 3 bases, leaving 9 bases not matched to a gene. The chain's CDR3 is CASSPSTSGVYNEQFF. DNA for the CDR3: TGCGCCAGCAGCCCTTCTACTAGCGGAGTCTACAATGAGCAGTTCTTC.

This clonotype was detected a few times. V and J are TRBV11-2 and TRBJ2-1; D not certain. In germline, CDR1 is SGHAT, CDR2 FQNNGV. V gave up 1 base and J gave up 0 bases, with 13 bases separating them. This CDR3 comprises 17 residues. CDR3 sequence (DNA): TGTGCCAGCAGCTTAGGTCCACCCACGAGCTCCTACAATGAGCAGTTCTTC. Protein product: CASSLGPPTSSYNEQFF.

The rearrangement uses TRBV5-1 and TRBJ2-6; no definite D call. Germline-derived CDR1 and CDR2 are SGHRS and YFSETQ. This CDR3 contains 15 residues. V was clipped by 1 base and J by 0 bases, with 5 bases between them. Here the CDR3 DNA reads TGCGCCAGCAGCTTGTTGAGCTCTGGGGCCAACGTCCTGACTTTC. Protein: CASSLLSSGANVLTF.